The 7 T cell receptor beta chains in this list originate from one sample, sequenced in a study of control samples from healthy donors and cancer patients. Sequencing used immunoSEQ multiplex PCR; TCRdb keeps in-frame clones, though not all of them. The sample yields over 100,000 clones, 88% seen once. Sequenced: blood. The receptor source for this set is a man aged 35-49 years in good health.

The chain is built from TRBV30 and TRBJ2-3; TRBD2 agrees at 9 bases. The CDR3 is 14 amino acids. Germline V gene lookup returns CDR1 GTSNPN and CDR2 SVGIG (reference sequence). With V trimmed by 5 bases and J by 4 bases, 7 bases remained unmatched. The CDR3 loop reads CAWGRLAESDTQYF. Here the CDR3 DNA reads TGTGCCTGGGGGAGACTAGCGGAATCAGATACGCAGTATTTT.

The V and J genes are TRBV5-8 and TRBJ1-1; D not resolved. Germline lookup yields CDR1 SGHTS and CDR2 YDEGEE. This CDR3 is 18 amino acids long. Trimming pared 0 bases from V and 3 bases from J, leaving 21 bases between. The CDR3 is CASSLAKNPGYRYTEAFF. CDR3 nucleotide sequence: TGTGCCAGCAGCTTGGCTAAGAACCCCGGGTATCGGTACACTGAAGCTTTCTTT.

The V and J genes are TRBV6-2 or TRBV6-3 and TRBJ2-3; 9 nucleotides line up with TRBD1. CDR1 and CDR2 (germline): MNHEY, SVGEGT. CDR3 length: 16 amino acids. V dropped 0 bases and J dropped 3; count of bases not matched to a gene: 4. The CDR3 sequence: CASSYSRDRETDTQYF. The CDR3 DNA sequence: TGTGCCAGCAGTTACTCTCGGGACAGGGAGACAGATACGCAGTATTTT.

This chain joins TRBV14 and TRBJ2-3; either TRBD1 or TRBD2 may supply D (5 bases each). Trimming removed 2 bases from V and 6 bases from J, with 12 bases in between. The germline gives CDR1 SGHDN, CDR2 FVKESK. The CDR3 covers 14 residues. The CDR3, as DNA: TGTGCCAGCAGCCAACCGAGGGGTGGGGATACGCAGTATTTT. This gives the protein CASSQPRGGDTQYF.

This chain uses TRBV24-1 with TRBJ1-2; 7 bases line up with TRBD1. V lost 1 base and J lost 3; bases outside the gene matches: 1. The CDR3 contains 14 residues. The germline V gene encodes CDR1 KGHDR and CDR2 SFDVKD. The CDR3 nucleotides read TGTGCCACCAGTGATTTTGACAGGGACTATGGCTACACCTTC. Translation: CATSDFDRDYGYTF.

In DNA form, the CDR3 reads TGTGCCAGCAGCGAGGGACAGGGACTCTCTGGAAACACCATATATTTT. Its protein product is CASSEGQGLSGNTIYF. The chain links TRBV9 to TRBJ1-3; 9 bases are shared with TRBD1. The CDR3 consists of 16 residues. After removal of 3 bases from V and 0 bases from J, the junction contained 4 bases not matched to a gene. Germline CDR1 is SGDLS and CDR2 is YYNGEE.

In DNA, the CDR3 is TGTGCCAGCAGTTTACTCCAATCAGGAGGAAATGAGCAGTTCTTC. Its translation is CASSLLQSGGNEQFF. The rearrangement joins TRBV27 to TRBJ2-1; perhaps TRBD2 as D (5 bases). The CDR3 runs 15 residues. Germline assignment: CDR1 MNHEY and CDR2 SMNVEV (reference sequence). Trimming cost V 2 bases and J 7 bases, with 15 bases left between them.